Listed here is a single T cell receptor beta chain. This clone has more than one count but fewer than ten. Its antigen target is currently unknown. Base qualities are not recorded, but no much larger clone differs from it by a single base. Enrolling through a virtual design, the prospective study's participants ranged in age from about 18 to 100 years and lived across about two dozen United States geographic areas. Cohort assignment in the prospective study relied on participant-reported clinical history from a screening survey and a study questionnaire. For ImmuneRACE Cohort 3, a participant was defined as recovered based on two consecutive negative NP/OP PCR tests, clearance by a healthcare professional, or resolution of symptoms. In the prospective study, mobile phlebotomists collected whole blood, serum and a nasopharyngeal or oropharyngeal swab from each participant. Additional blood draws and questionnaires over a 2-month period could optionally be provided by prospective study participants. Before DNA extraction, blood samples from the prospective study were shipped at room temperature or frozen.

The data belong to a study of blood T cell repertoires in COVID-19 (dated by TCRdb to 2018 to 2020). Describing the broader study: Collaborator samples came from the United States, Italy and Spain and covered acute and convalescent phases of COVID-19. The dataset comprised deeply sampled blood TCRbeta repertoires from subjects exposed to, actively infected with, or recovered from COVID-19. The repertoires were released in a freely available public database meant as a resource for research on the immune response to SARS-CoV-2. The prospective study material was composed of cDNA or gDNA derived from T cells, B-cell-depleted T cells, or PBMCs. Where HLA class I and class II types were available, the types were taken from metadata supplied by the sample provider, not from assay-based typing. Samples came from the ongoing ImmuneRACE study (first 160 participants) plus 1,254 subjects from 6 global collaborators. The sample metadata nearly always contained a de-identified subject ID, COVID-19 status, age in years and sex.

The CDR3 measures 13 amino acids from cysteine to phenylalanine. The sequence is cut down to CDR3 DNA, 39 bases in frame from base 1. Deletion took 1 base off V and 6 bases off J, with a span of 10 bases between the germline ends. In the germline V gene, CDR1 corresponds to SGHDN and CDR2 to FVKESK. TCRbeta CDR3 regions were amplified from genomic DNA using the immunoSEQ Assay, a bias-controlled multiplex PCR. On the authors' methods: Nucleated cell counts per sample were estimated from amplification of reference gene primers within the assay. To quantify the absolute abundance of each unique TCRbeta CDR3 rearrangement, sequence reads were collapsed and filtered. Productive Simpson clonality was computed per sample as the square root of Simpson's diversity index over productive rearrangements. Drawn from immuneACCESS, this table holds only the in-frame rearrangements with V and J called that TCRdb kept. Clones are partly lost; checked studies trace under half to an unresolved V gene and leave the rest unexplained. V and J calls plus clone size are reproduced from that table; the DNA served to infer D and trimming. Across this sample there are over 200,000 clones, with around 80% seen only once. The top ten hold approximately 1.8% of the sample.

Paper-wide results and their limitations: The amount of clinical and demographic metadata varied by source and participant and was provided uncurated.

The receptor chain draws on TRBV14 and TRBJ2-7; the D gene is perhaps TRBD1, on 5 matching bases. The sequenced sample was PBMCs or T cells enriched from blood (not recorded which). The clonotype originates from a man aged 55 to 70 who had recovered from COVID-19. The DNA reads TGTGCCAGCAGCCAAGCCAGGGCTGGCGAGCAGTACTTC. This gives the protein CASSQARAGEQYF. The reference TRBV14 and TRBJ2-7 proteins fill in what lies around the CDR3, so the full variable domain reads EAGVTQFPSHSVIEKGQTVTLRCDPISGHDNLYWYRRVMGKEIKFLLHFVKESKQDESGMPNNRFLAERTGGTYSTLKVQPAELEDSGVYFCASSQARAGEQYFGPGTRLTVT.